This T cell receptor (beta chain) was observed in a study of regulatory T cells in long-lasting Graves disease. Overall study results and limits: Preferential use of TRBV28, TRBJ1-2 and TRBJ2-5 was seen in persistent disease.

Of note for this clonotype: Its target is unknown.

In building TCR beta libraries, iRepertoire HTBI primers were used together with Arm-PCR of CDR3 regions. One entry per CDR3 protein, called by TCRdb with MiXCR from the multiplex PCR reads. Seen here are 350,000 to 550,000 distinct CDR3 sequences, about 15% observed once, and the top ten hold around a sixth. The CDR3 runs to 16 residues. V lost 5 bases, J lost 2 bases, and 17 bases lay in between. The germline V gene has CDR1 LNHDA and CDR2 SQIVND (reference sequence). This sample's time point: newly diagnosed GD, antithyroid drugs for less than 3 months. Extracted PBMC RNA gave rise to the TCR library. This sample also belongs to another study, concerning T cells in Graves' hyperthyroidism and ophthalmopathy. This second report adds: A set of HTBI primers served as the primers for a first-round RT-PCR of the TCR CDR3.

The sample here was peripheral blood mononuclear cells (PBMCs), taken at new diagnosis, from a patient treated with antithyroid drugs. The chain carries TRBV19 and TRBJ2-3; no definite D call. This sequence was found in a woman between 45 and 65 years old with Graves disease. CDR3 sequence (DNA): TGTGCCAGTAGTGGCGGATCGGCTACATACACAGATACGCAGTATTTT. Protein product: CASSGGSATYTDTQYF.